Ten or more counts support the clone carrying this T cell receptor beta chain. TCRbeta library preparation incorporated unique molecular identifiers. A single record per CDR3 protein comes from TCRdb applying MiXCR to the PCR reads. The table records approximately 390,000 distinct CDR3 sequences, 9.5% to 13% of them present only once. This record comes from a study of T-cell reconstitution after alpha-beta-depleted transplantation in children. V was trimmed by 1 base and J by 2 bases, leaving 14 bases between them. The CDR3 sequence is 15 residues long. CDR1 and CDR2 from the germline V gene are SQVTM and ANQGSEA.

This clonotype was obtained from a human donor who donated a stem cell graft to a child with acute myeloid leukemia. This material consisted of PBMCs from the stem cell graft donor, taken from the stem cell graft. This chain links TRBV29-1 with TRBJ2-5, with a possible D match to TRBD2 (5 bases). The CDR3 protein is CSVEGSASGQETQYF. The CDR3, as DNA: TGCAGCGTTGAAGGGTCAGCCAGCGGTCAAGAGACCCAGTACTTC.